This T cell receptor (beta chain) was recorded in a study of T cells in Graves' hyperthyroidism and ophthalmopathy. This clonotype was seen ten or more times. CDR3 size: 15 residues. V trimming: 4 bases; J trimming: 5 bases; junction bases outside the gene matches: 6. Germline CDR1 KGHSH, CDR2 LQKENI. The TCR beta CDR3 regions underwent amplification using RNA transcripts as the source. During a first-round RT-PCR of the TCR CDR3, the HTBI primer set was used. TCRdb re-called the multiplex PCR reads with MiXCR, one entry per CDR3 protein. In the table there are approximately 590,000 distinct CDR3 sequences, about a sixth of which are singletons.

The receptor was derived from a young woman with Graves' hyperthyroidism. The chain recombines TRBV18 with TRBJ2-3; 10 bases are a match to TRBD1. The sequencing input was blood. The CDR3, as DNA: TGTGCCAGCTCACTACGACAGGGGGCGCAAGATACGCAGTATTTT. Amino acids: CASSLRQGAQDTQYF. Variable domain in full (rest from reference TRBV18 and TRBJ2-3): NAGVMQNPRHLVRRRGQEARLRCSPMKGHSHVYWYRQLPEEGLKFMVYLQKENIIDESGMPKERFSAEFPKEGPSILRIQQVVRGDSAAYFCASSLRQGAQDTQYFGPGTRLTVL.